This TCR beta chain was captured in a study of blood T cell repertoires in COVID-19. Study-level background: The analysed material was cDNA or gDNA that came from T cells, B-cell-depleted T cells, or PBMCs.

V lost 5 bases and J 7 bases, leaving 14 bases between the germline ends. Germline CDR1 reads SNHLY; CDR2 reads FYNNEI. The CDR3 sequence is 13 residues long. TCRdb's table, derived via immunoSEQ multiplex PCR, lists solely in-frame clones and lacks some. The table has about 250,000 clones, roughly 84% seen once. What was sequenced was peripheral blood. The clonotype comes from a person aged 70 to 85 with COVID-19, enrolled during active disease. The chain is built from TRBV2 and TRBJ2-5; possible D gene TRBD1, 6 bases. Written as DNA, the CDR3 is TGTGCCAGCAGTCCCACAGGGCTTGGGACCCAGTACTTC. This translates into CASSPTGLGTQYF.